This T cell receptor beta chain appears in the sequencing data of a study of Tregs in tolerant kidney transplant recipients. Sequenced by immunoSEQ multiplex PCR; TCRdb stores in-frame clones only, minus some. In the table there are some 62,000 clones, nearly 98% of which are singletons. Germline CDR1 reads SGHTA; CDR2 reads FQGTGA. The CDR3 is 16 amino acids. V gave up 1 base and J gave up 7 bases, with 14 bases separating them. The sequence was collected from a human donor who received a combined kidney and bone marrow transplant. The V call is TRBV7-3, the J call TRBJ1-6; D is ambiguous. Specimen: Tregs from blood, collected before the transplant. The chain's CDR3 is CASSLNGRLWNSPLHF. CDR3 bases: TGTGCCAGCAGCTTAAACGGGAGATTATGGAATTCACCCCTCCACTTT. The full variable domain, completed using reference TRBV7-3 and TRBJ1-6, is GAGVSQTPSNKVTEKGKYVELRCDPISGHTALYWYRQSLGQGPEFLIYFQGTGAADDSGLPNDRFFAVRPEGSVSTLKIQRTERGDSAVYLCASSLNGRLWNSPLHFGNGTRLTVT.